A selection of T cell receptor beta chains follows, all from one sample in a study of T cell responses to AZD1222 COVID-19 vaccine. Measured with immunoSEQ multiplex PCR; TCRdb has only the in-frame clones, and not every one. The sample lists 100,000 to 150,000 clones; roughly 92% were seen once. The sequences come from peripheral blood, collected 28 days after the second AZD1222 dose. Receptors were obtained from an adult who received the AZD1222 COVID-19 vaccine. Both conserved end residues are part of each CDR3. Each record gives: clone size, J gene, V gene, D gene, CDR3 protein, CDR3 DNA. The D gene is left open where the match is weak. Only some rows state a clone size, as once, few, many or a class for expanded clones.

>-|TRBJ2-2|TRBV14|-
CASSPGPGRELFF
TGTGCCAGCAGCCCTGGGCCAGGGAGGGAGCTGTTTTTT
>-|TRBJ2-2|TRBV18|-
CASSPESTGELFF
TGTGCCAGCTCACCAGAGAGCACCGGGGAGCTGTTTTTT
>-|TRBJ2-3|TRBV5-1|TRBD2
CASSLGLAGANTDTQYF
TGCGCCAGCAGCTTGGGACTAGCGGGAGCAAACACAGATACGCAGTATTTT
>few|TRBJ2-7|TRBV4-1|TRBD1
CASSQDASGQGYEQYF
TGCGCCAGCAGCCAAGATGCTTCGGGACAGGGCTACGAGCAGTACTTC
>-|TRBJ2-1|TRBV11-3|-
CASSLGLTTYNEQFF
TGTGCCAGCAGCTTAGGCCTAACTACCTACAATGAGCAGTTCTTC
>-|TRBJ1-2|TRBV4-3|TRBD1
CASSQAPGQGNYGYTF
TGCGCCAGCAGCCAAGCTCCGGGACAGGGCAACTATGGCTACACCTTC
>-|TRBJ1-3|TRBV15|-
CATSSQQGLKNTIYF
TGTGCCACCAGCAGCCAACAGGGTTTAAAGAACACCATATATTTT
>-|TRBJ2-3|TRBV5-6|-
CASSLAGGGGTDTQYF
TGTGCCAGCAGCTTGGCCGGAGGGGGAGGCACAGATACGCAGTATTTT
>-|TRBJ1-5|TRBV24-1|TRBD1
CATSDRGNTQPQHF
TGTGCCACCAGTGACAGGGGGAATACTCAGCCCCAGCATTTT
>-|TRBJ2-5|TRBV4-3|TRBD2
CASSQDGGVGTQYF
TGCGCCAGCAGCCAAGATGGGGGGGTGGGGACCCAGTACTTC
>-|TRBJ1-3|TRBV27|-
CASSRDPRWRNTIYF
TGTGCCAGCAGCAGGGACCCAAGGTGGAGAAACACCATATATTTT
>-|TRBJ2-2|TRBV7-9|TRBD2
CASSPSGAYTGELFF
TGTGCCAGCAGCCCGAGCGGGGCTTACACCGGGGAGCTGTTTTTT
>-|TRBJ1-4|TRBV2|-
CASTTDATNEKLFF
TGTGCCAGCACTACAGATGCAACTAATGAAAAACTGTTTTTT
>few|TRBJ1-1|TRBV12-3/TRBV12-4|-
CASSTEGEAFF
TGTGCCAGCAGTACCGAGGGTGAAGCTTTCTTT
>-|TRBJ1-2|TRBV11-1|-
CASRRDKNYGYTF
TGTGCCAGCAGGAGGGACAAGAACTATGGCTACACCTTC
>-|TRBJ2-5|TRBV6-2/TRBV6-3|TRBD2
CASSLSGSGTQYF
TGTGCCAGCAGTTTGAGCGGGAGTGGGACCCAGTACTTC
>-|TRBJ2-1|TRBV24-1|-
CATSAPGVNEQFF
TGTGCCACCAGTGCTCCAGGGGTCAATGAGCAGTTCTTC
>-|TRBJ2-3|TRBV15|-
CATSRGRGADTQYF
TGTGCCACCAGCAGAGGAAGGGGGGCGGATACGCAGTATTTT
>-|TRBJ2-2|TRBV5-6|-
CASSLGYTGELFF
TGTGCCAGCAGCTTGGGGTACACCGGGGAGCTGTTTTTT
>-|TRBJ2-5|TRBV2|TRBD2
CASVYGLAGDGSQETQYF
TGTGCCAGCGTTTACGGGCTAGCGGGAGACGGATCCCAAGAGACCCAGTACTTC